The present T cell receptor beta chain was sequenced within a study of blood T cells in healthy people across ages. Russia was home to the donors, healthy Caucasian individuals aged about 6 to 90. PCR was performed a second time for about 6 to 12 cycles using a sample-barcoded 5' primer and a J-beta primer mix. TCRdb analysed the 5' RACE reads with MiXCR anew, one entry per CDR3 protein. The profile shows some 760,000 distinct CDR3 sequences, approximately 25% of them singletons. Concerning this clonotype: Its target is not known.

Study-level results: Both higher diversity and more naive CD4+ cells marked long-lived donors when set against aged donors. The fall in TCR beta diversity per million T cells was roughly linear with age.

These records were also assigned to another study, of T cells of mothers and their children. In that study: For the second PCR, the M1S primer put in sample barcodes and 2-4 random nucleotides.

The sequenced sample consisted of blood. The origin of this receptor is a boy between 10 and 17 years old in good health.

The CDR3 here is CSASGVLDSYEQYF. The CDR3 nucleotides are TGCAGTGCTAGTGGGGTTTTGGACTCCTACGAGCAGTACTTC. The rearrangement joins TRBV20-1 to TRBJ2-5; D uncertain. Near its end, the DNA agrees better with TRBJ2-7, so the J call may be wrong. Germline assignment: CDR1 DFQATT and CDR2 SNEGSKA (reference sequence). The CDR3 runs 14 residues.